The 32 T cell receptor beta chains below were found in one sample sequenced in a study of blood T cell repertoires in COVID-19. The assay was immunoSEQ multiplex PCR, and TCRdb's table has in-frame clones only and misses some. The sample has approximately 120,000 clones, roughly 72% seen once; the top ten hold roughly 10%. The sample taken for sequencing was peripheral blood. Receptors were obtained from a human donor in a cohort sampled during active COVID-19.

The rearrangement links TRBV11-3 to TRBJ2-3, with TRBD2 matching over 7 bases. Trimming removed 5 bases from V and 1 base from J; junction bases left unmatched: 3. The V gene's germline CDR1 is SGHNT and CDR2 YENEEA. This CDR3 has 14 residues. The CDR3 here is CASSPAGGTDTQYF. The CDR3, as DNA: TGTGCCAGCAGCCCTGCGGGGGGCACAGATACGCAGTATTTT.

The CDR3 DNA reads as TGTGCCACCAGCAGAGCAGGGAGGGGATACAATGAGCAGTTCTTC. Its translation is CATSRAGRGYNEQFF. The rearrangement uses TRBV15 and TRBJ2-1, with 7 positions matching TRBD2. Trimming took 1 base from V and 4 from J; bases not matched to a gene: 4. This CDR3 region has 15 residues. The germline CDR1 and CDR2 sequences are LNHNV and YYDKDF (reference sequence).

The chain combines TRBV10-2 with TRBJ2-5; 15 bases agree with TRBD2. CDR3 length: 17 residues. After removal of 3 bases from V and 3 bases from J, the junction contained 5 bases not matched to a gene. Germline V CDR1 and CDR2: WSHSY, SAAADI. CDR3: CASSDGLAGGREETQYF. The CDR3 DNA sequence: TGCGCCAGCAGTGACGGACTAGCGGGGGGGCGTGAAGAGACCCAGTACTTC.

This clone was counted only a few times. V and J are TRBV5-8 and TRBJ2-5; 10 bases line up with TRBD2. Germline assignment: CDR1 SGHTS and CDR2 YDEGEE. Losses at the gene ends were 4 bases for V and 4 bases for J; bases not matched to a gene: 13. The CDR3 length is 17 residues. The CDR3 here is CASSQRFLAGVPETQYF. In DNA form, the CDR3 reads TGTGCCAGCAGCCAAAGGTTCCTAGCGGGGGTTCCAGAGACCCAGTACTTC.

For the CDR3, the DNA is TGTGCCAGCAGTTTGTCCCGACAGGGTGGATCCTACGAGCAGTACTTC. Its translation: CASSLSRQGGSYEQYF. The chain combines TRBV27 with TRBJ2-7; 7 bases are a match to TRBD1. The CDR3 covers 16 residues. Germline V lookup: CDR1 MNHEY, CDR2 SMNVEV (reference sequence). The trim removed 3 bases at V and 1 base at J, leaving 9 bases unmatched.

This chain joins TRBV4-1 and TRBJ1-2; D remains ambiguous. Trimming took off 3 bases at V and 7 bases at J, with 9 bases between the two ends. CDR1 is MGHRA, CDR2 YSYEKL, per germline. This CDR3 is 12 amino acids long. CDR3 region: CASSQAWSGYTF. DNA for the CDR3: TGCGCCAGCAGCCAGGCATGGAGTGGCTACACCTTC.

This chain uses TRBV6-5 with TRBJ2-4, with 7 positions matching TRBD2. V shed 10 bases, J shed 8 bases, and the junction held 11 bases outside the gene matches. The CDR3 extends over 13 amino acids. Per germline, CDR1 MNHEY and CDR2 SVGAGI. The CDR3, as DNA: TGTGCCACCGGGGGGAGGAGAGAAGACATTCAGTACTTC. Translating gives CATGGRREDIQYF.

The V call is TRBV5-1, the J call TRBJ1-4, with 12 positions matching TRBD1. This CDR3 comprises 15 residues. Germline V gives CDR1 SGHRS, CDR2 YFSETQ. J gave up 7 bases and V 0 bases, and 1 base lay outside the gene matches. The CDR3: CASSLGDRGLEKLFF. CDR3 coding DNA: TGCGCCAGCAGCTTGGGGGACAGGGGGCTTGAAAAACTGTTTTTT.

The CDR3 sequence is CASSQKPGTANTGELFF. For the CDR3, the DNA is TGCGCCAGCAGCCAAAAACCCGGGACAGCGAACACCGGGGAGCTGTTTTTT. V and J are TRBV4-1 and TRBJ2-2; TRBD1 matches at 7 bases. The CDR3 is made up of 17 amino acids. Trimming removed 2 bases from V and 0 bases from J; junction bases left unmatched: 6. Germline loops: CDR1 MGHRA, CDR2 YSYEKL.

The chain links TRBV6-5 to TRBJ1-4, with D unclear. This CDR3 has 14 amino acids. Germline CDR1 is MNHEY and CDR2 is SVGAGI. Trimming stripped 2 bases from V and 8 bases from J, with 12 bases between. CDR3: CASSYAGRAEKLFF. CDR3 bases: TGTGCCAGCAGTTACGCCGGGCGGGCCGAAAAACTGTTTTTT.

The chain joins TRBV3-1 (or the pseudogene TRBV3-2) to TRBJ2-1; TRBD2 matches 10 bases. This CDR3 is 15 amino acids long. The germline CDR1 and CDR2 sequences are LGHDT and YNNKEL (reference sequence). V lost 4 bases to trimming and J lost 9 bases; unmatched junction nucleotides: 9. CDR3 nucleotide sequence: TGTGCCAGCAGCCCCGGAGCGGGGGGGCTATTTGAGCAGTTCTTC. Translating it yields CASSPGAGGLFEQFF.

The genes are TRBV6-5 and TRBJ1-1; D might be TRBD1 (6 bases). Trimming took off 9 bases at V and 4 bases at J, with 18 bases between the two ends. In germline, CDR1 is MNHEY, CDR2 SVGAGI. The length of the CDR3 is 14 residues. The CDR3 here is CASLGTPEVTEAFF. The CDR3 DNA sequence: TGTGCCAGTCTCGGGACACCGGAGGTCACTGAAGCTTTCTTT.

Only one count was recorded for this clone. The chain uses TRBV15 and TRBJ1-2; no reliable D call. The CDR3 extends over 15 amino acids. CDR1 LNHNV and CDR2 YYDKDF come from the germline V gene (reference sequence). V lost 4 bases and J lost 0, with 12 bases in between. CDR3 sequence: CATSISSGSNYGYTF. Written as DNA, the CDR3 is TGTGCCACCAGCATATCATCAGGATCTAACTATGGCTACACCTTC.

The chain couples TRBV28 to TRBJ2-3, with 9 bases identical to TRBD2. The V and J ends lost 2 bases and 4 bases, in that order; junction bases with no gene match: 4. This CDR3 region has 15 residues. Looked up from germline, CDR1 is MDHEN and CDR2 is SYDVKM. DNA of the CDR3: TGTGCCAGCAGTTTAGGGGTAGCGGGGGCAGATACGCAGTATTTT. This gives the protein CASSLGVAGADTQYF.

Here the CDR3 reads CASSLVNSFLYNEQFF. The DNA of the CDR3 is TGCGCCAGCAGCTTGGTGAACAGTTTCTTATACAATGAGCAGTTCTTC. V usage is TRBV5-1 and J usage is TRBJ2-1; D not certain. From germline, CDR1 is SGHRS and CDR2 YFSETQ. The V end was cut by 0 bases, the J end by 4 bases, with 14 bases between. This CDR3 has 16 residues.

The chain carries TRBV14 and TRBJ2-7; the D gene is possibly TRBD1 (6 bases). Trimming took off 4 bases at V and 7 bases at J, with 14 bases between the two ends. Germline lookup yields CDR1 SGHDN and CDR2 FVKESK. The CDR3 spans 13 residues. The CDR3 DNA reads as TGTGCCAGCAGCCCGAACCAGGGGTTTGAGCAGTACTTC. It specifies CASSPNQGFEQYF.

The rearrangement uses TRBV29-1 and TRBJ2-7; D possibly corresponds to TRBD1 (6 bases). Trimming removed 5 bases at V and 6 bases at J, with 17 bases between. The CDR3 covers 13 residues. CDR1 is SQVTM and CDR2 is ANQGSEA in the germline V gene. The CDR3 reads CSVLGTSGLEQYF. The CDR3 nucleotides read TGCAGCGTTCTAGGGACAAGTGGGCTCGAGCAGTACTTC.

The genes are TRBV2 and TRBJ2-5; 10 bases fit TRBD1. Germline V gene sequence: CDR1 SNHLY, CDR2 FYNNEI. V was clipped by 3 bases and J by 6 bases; unmatched bases: 4. CDR3 length equals 14 residues. CDR3 in amino acids: CASSDDRGRQTQYF. The CDR3 DNA follows: TGTGCCAGCAGTGACGACAGGGGGCGACAGACCCAGTACTTC. Filled out from reference TRBV2 and TRBJ2-5, the complete variable domain reads EPEVTQTPSHQVTQMGQEVILRCVPISNHLYFYWYRQILGQKVEFLVSFYNNEISEKSEIFDDQFSVERPDGSNFTLKIRSTKLEDSAMYFCASSDDRGRQTQYFGPGTRLLVL.

The V and J genes are TRBV7-9 and TRBJ1-2; TRBD1 is a possible D gene (5 bases). Trimming pared 4 bases from V and 2 bases from J, leaving 14 bases between. Per the germline V gene, CDR1 is SEHNR and CDR2 is FQNEAQ (reference sequence). The CDR3 loop spans 15 amino acids. In DNA form, the CDR3 reads TGTGCCAGCAGCTCCCCAGGGAGCGGGAACTATGGCTACACCTTC. As protein: CASSSPGSGNYGYTF.

The J gene is TRBJ1-2, the V gene TRBV6-5; the match to TRBD1 covers 10 bases. Germline loops: CDR1 MNHEY, CDR2 SVGAGI. This CDR3 has 13 residues. Unmatched junction bases numbered 4, after V lost 6 bases and J lost 6 bases. The CDR3 is CASSPTGGNGYTF. The CDR3 nucleotides are TGTGCCAGCAGCCCGACAGGGGGCAATGGCTACACCTTC.

Only a few counts were recorded for this clone. The chain recombines TRBV7-9 with TRBJ1-6; TRBD1 is a possible D gene (5 bases). With 6 bases removed from V and 10 bases from J, the gap between germline ends came to 16 bases. This CDR3 is 14 amino acids long. CDR1 and CDR2 (germline): SEHNR, FQNEAQ (reference sequence). The CDR3 bases are TGTGCCAGCAGGAAGAAGGACACTCACTCACCCCTCCACTTT. Translated: CASRKKDTHSPLHF.

The sample holds a few counts of this clone. The V and J genes are TRBV15 and TRBJ1-3, with TRBD1 identical over 9 bases. The CDR3 has 16 residues. CDR1 is LNHNV and CDR2 is YYDKDF in the germline V gene (reference sequence). The J segment lost 0 bases and the V segment lost 5 bases, leaving 5 bases of the junction unmatched. CDR3 DNA: TGTGCCACCAGCCGAGGACAGGGGAACTCTGGAAACACCATATATTTT. Its protein product is CATSRGQGNSGNTIYF.

This clone was detected only a few times. The same CDR3 is also encoded by other DNA sequences in this sample. The chain links TRBV7-9 to TRBJ1-6; 8 bases line up with TRBD1. CDR3 length: 14 amino acids. Germline CDR1 SEHNR, CDR2 FQNEAQ (reference sequence). J lost 5 bases, V lost 5 bases, and 2 bases had no gene match. Here the CDR3 reads CASSQDRDNSPLHF. CDR3 nucleotides: TGTGCCAGCAGCCAGGACAGGGATAATTCACCCCTCCACTTT.

This chain joins TRBV4-1 and TRBJ1-5; a possible D gene is TRBD1 (6 bases). V was clipped by 0 bases and J by 7 bases, with 22 bases between them. CDR1 and CDR2 from the germline V gene are MGHRA and YSYEKL. The CDR3 sequence is 18 residues long. The CDR3 region has the DNA TGCGCCAGCAGCCAAGATTCCTTGGGGGCCGGGAGGGGCCAGCCCCAGCATTTT. The encoded protein is CASSQDSLGAGRGQPQHF.

The rearrangement joins TRBV27 to TRBJ2-1; no definite D call. The ends were cut back, 3 bases at V and 2 bases at J, with 11 bases in the middle. The germline V gene encodes CDR1 MNHEY and CDR2 SMNVEV (reference sequence). The CDR3 has 15 residues. This chain's CDR3 is CASSLGEVAYNEQFF. In DNA, the CDR3 is TGTGCCAGCAGTTTGGGTGAGGTGGCCTACAATGAGCAGTTCTTC.

This clone was observed a few times. This chain joins TRBV6-5 and TRBJ1-1; TRBD1 aligns across 8 bases. Trimming cost V 5 bases and J 7 bases; bases outside gene matches: 9. The CDR3 sequence is 14 residues long. Germline V CDR1 and CDR2: MNHEY, SVGAGI. CDR3 loop: CASSRLDRENEAFF. As DNA, the CDR3 is TGTGCCAGCAGTCGGCTGGACAGGGAAAATGAAGCTTTCTTT.

This sequence joins TRBV29-1 and TRBJ1-2; D is undetermined. In germline, CDR1 is SQVTM, CDR2 ANQGSEA. V lost 4 bases and J 6 bases, leaving 9 bases between the germline ends. CDR3 length: 11 amino acids. Written as DNA, the CDR3 is TGCAGCGTTGGACTCGGGGATGGCTACACCTTC. This translates into CSVGLGDGYTF.

The chain employs TRBV25-1 and TRBJ1-1; possibly TRBD1 for D (6 bases). V was pared by 4 bases and J by 9 bases, with 15 bases between. The CDR3 sequence is 13 residues long. Germline V CDR1 and CDR2: MGHDK, SYGVNS. The CDR3 loop reads CASSVPPGGQAFF. For the CDR3, the DNA is TGTGCCAGCAGTGTCCCCCCGGGGGGGCAAGCTTTCTTT. Filled out from reference TRBV25-1 and TRBJ1-1, the complete variable domain reads EADIYQTPRYLVIGTGKKITLECSQTMGHDKMYWYQQDPGMELHLIHYSYGVNSTEKGDLSSESTVSRIRTEHFPLTLESARPSHTSQYLCASSVPPGGQAFFGQGTRLTVV.

CDR3 loop: CASSRTGESSAYGYTF. The CDR3, as DNA: TGTGCCAGCAGTAGGACAGGGGAATCGTCCGCCTATGGCTACACCTTC. The rearrangement joins TRBV6-6 to TRBJ1-2; TRBD1 agrees at 9 bases. The V and J ends lost 5 bases and 4 bases, in that order; junction bases with no gene match: 11. CDR3 length equals 16 residues. In germline, CDR1 is MNHNY, CDR2 SVGAGI (reference sequence).

The J gene is TRBJ1-4, the V gene TRBV7-9; weak D call: TRBD1 (5 bases). The V gene's germline CDR1 is SEHNR and CDR2 FQNEAQ (reference sequence). This CDR3 region has 16 residues. V was trimmed by 5 bases and J by 7 bases, leaving 20 bases between them. The CDR3 DNA follows: TGTGCCAGCAGCCCGCAGGCGACAGATGGTTTTGAAAAACTGTTTTTT. Protein: CASSPQATDGFEKLFF.

This sequence joins TRBV5-1 and TRBJ1-6; TRBD1 aligns across 7 bases. V shed 2 bases, J shed 8 bases, and the junction held 7 bases outside the gene matches. Per the germline V gene, CDR1 is SGHRS and CDR2 is YFSETQ. The CDR3 loop spans 15 amino acids. CDR3 protein: CASSFTTGNYSPLHF. CDR3 sequence (DNA): TGCGCCAGCAGCTTCACGACAGGGAATTATTCACCCCTCCACTTT. Combining the CDR3 with reference TRBV5-1 and TRBJ1-6 gives the whole variable domain KAGVTQTPRYLIKTRGQQVTLSCSPISGHRSVSWYQQTPGQGLQFLFEYFSETQRNKGNFPGRFSGRQFSNSRSEMNVSTLELGDSALYLCASSFTTGNYSPLHFGNGTRLTVT.

This chain uses TRBV5-4 with TRBJ2-7, with TRBD2 matching 7 bases. The CDR3 is 16 residues long. The J segment lost 0 bases and the V segment lost 0 bases, leaving 6 bases of the junction unmatched. Germline CDR1 is SGHNT and CDR2 is YYREEE (reference sequence). CDR3 amino acids: CASSLGAPSGSYEQYF. As DNA, the CDR3 is TGTGCCAGCAGCTTGGGGGCCCCTAGCGGCTCCTACGAGCAGTACTTC.